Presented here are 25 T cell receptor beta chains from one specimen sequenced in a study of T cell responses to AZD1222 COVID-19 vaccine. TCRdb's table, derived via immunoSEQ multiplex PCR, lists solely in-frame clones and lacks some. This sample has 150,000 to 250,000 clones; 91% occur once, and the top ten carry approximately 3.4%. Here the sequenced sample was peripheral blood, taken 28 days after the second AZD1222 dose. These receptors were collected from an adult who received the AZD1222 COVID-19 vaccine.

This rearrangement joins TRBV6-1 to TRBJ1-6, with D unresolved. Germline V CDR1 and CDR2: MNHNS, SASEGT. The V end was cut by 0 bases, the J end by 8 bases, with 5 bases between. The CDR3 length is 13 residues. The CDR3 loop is CASSEAAHSPLHF. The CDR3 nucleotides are TGTGCCAGCAGTGAAGCTGCACATTCACCCCTCCACTTT.

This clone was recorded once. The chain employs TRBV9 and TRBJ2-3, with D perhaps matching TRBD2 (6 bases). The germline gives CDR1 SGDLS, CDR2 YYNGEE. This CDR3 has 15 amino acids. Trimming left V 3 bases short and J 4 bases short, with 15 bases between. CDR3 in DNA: TGTGCCAGCAGCGAACCGGGACTTGGGGCAGATACGCAGTATTTT. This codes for CASSEPGLGADTQYF.

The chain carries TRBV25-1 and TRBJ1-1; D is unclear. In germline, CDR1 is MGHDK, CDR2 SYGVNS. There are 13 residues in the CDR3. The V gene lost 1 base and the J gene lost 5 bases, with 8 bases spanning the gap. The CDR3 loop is CASSESSNTEAFF. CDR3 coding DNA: TGTGCCAGCAGTGAATCGTCTAATACTGAAGCTTTCTTT. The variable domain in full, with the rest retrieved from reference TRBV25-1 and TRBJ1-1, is EADIYQTPRYLVIGTGKKITLECSQTMGHDKMYWYQQDPGMELHLIHYSYGVNSTEKGDLSSESTVSRIRTEHFPLTLESARPSHTSQYLCASSESSNTEAFFGQGTRLTVV.

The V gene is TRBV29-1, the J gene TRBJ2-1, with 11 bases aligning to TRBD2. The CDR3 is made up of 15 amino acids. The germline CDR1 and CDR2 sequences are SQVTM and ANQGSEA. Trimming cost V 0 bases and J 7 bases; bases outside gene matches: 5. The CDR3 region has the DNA TGCAGCGTTGAAGATAAACTAGCGGGAGTTAATGAGCAGTTCTTC. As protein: CSVEDKLAGVNEQFF.

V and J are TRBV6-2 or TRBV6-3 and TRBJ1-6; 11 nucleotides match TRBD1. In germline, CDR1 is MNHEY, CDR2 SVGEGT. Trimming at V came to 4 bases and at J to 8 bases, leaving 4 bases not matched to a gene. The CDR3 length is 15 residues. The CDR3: CASSLDRGLYSPLHF. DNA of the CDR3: TGTGCCAGCAGTTTGGACAGGGGGCTCTATTCACCCCTCCACTTT.

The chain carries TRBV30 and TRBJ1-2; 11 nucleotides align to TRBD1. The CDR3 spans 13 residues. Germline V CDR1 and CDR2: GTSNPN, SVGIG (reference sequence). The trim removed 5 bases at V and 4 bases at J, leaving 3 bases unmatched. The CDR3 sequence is CAWAGTGGYGYTF. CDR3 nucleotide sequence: TGTGCCTGGGCCGGGACAGGGGGCTATGGCTACACCTTC.

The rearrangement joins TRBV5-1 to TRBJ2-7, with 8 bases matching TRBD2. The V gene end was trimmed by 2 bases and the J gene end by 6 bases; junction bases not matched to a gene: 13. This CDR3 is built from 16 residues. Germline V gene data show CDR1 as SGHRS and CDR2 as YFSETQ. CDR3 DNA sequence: TGCGCCAGCAGCTTCTCCGGGACTAGGGGGGCAGGCGAGCAGTACTTC. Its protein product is CASSFSGTRGAGEQYF.

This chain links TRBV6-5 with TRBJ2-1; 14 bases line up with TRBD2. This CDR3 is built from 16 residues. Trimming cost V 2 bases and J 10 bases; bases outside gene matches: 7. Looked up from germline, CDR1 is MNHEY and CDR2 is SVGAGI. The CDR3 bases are TGTGCCAGCAGTTACCCCGGGACTAGCGGGAGAGGGGAGCAGTTCTTC. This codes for CASSYPGTSGRGEQFF.

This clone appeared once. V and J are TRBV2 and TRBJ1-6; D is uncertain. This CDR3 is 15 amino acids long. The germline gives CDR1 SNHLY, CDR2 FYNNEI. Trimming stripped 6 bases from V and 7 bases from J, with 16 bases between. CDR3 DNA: TGTGCCAGCAGGAGCCTCCGGGAGTACAATTCACCCCTCCACTTT. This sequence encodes CASRSLREYNSPLHF. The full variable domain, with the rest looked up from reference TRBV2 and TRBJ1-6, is EPEVTQTPSHQVTQMGQEVILRCVPISNHLYFYWYRQILGQKVEFLVSFYNNEISEKSEIFDDQFSVERPDGSNFTLKIRSTKLEDSAMYFCASRSLREYNSPLHFGNGTRLTVT.

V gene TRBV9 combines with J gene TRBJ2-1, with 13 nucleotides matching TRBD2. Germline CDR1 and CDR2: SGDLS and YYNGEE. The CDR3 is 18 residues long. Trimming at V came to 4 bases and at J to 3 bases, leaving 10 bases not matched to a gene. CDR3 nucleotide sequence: TGTGCCAGCAGCCCGAGGACTAGCGGGAGAGTGGTCTACAATGAGCAGTTCTTC. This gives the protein CASSPRTSGRVVYNEQFF.

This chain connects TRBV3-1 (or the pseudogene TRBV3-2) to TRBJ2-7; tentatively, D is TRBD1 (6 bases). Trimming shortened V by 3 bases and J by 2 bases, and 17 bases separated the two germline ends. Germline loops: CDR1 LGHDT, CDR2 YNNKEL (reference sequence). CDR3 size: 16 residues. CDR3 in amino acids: CASSHQGTHPPYEQYF. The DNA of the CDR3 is TGTGCCAGCAGCCACCAGGGGACCCACCCCCCCTACGAGCAGTACTTC.

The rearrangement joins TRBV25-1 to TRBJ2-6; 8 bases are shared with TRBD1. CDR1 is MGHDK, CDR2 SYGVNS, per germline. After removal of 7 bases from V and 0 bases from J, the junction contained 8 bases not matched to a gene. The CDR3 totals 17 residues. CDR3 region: CASTPGTGSSGANVLTF. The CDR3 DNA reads TGTGCCAGCACACCCGGGACAGGCAGCTCTGGGGCCAACGTCCTGACTTTC.

CDR3 sequence: CASSLGASSQNNEQFF. CDR3 DNA: TGTGCCAGCAGCTTGGGGGCTAGTTCACAGAACAATGAGCAGTTCTTC. This rearrangement joins TRBV11-3 to TRBJ2-1; D perhaps matches TRBD1 (6 bases). Trimming removed 3 bases at V and 5 bases at J, with 17 bases between. This CDR3 spans 16 amino acids. Germline loops: CDR1 SGHNT, CDR2 YENEEA.

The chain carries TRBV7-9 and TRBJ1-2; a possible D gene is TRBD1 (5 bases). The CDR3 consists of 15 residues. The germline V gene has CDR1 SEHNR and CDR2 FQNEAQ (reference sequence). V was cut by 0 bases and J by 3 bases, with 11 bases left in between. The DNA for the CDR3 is TGTGCCAGCAGCTTAGCTGGGGGTTTCGACTATGGCTACACCTTC. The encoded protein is CASSLAGGFDYGYTF.

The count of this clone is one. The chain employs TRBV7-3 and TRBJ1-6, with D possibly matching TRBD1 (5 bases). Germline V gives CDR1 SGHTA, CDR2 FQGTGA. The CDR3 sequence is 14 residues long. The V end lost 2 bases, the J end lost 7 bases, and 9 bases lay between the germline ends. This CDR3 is CASSLDSVNSPLHF. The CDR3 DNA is TGTGCCAGCAGCTTAGACAGTGTAAATTCACCCCTCCACTTT.

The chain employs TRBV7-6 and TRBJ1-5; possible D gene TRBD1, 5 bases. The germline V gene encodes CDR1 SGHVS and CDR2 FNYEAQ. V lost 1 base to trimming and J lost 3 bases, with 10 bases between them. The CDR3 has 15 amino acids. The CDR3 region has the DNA TGTGCCAGCAGCTTAGAAGAGGGGTTCAATCAGCCCCAGCATTTT. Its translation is CASSLEEGFNQPQHF.

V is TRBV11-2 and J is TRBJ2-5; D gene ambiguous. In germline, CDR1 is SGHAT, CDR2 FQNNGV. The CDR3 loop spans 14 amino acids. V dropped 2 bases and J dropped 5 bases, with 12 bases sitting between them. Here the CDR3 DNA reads TGTGCCAGCAGCTTACTGAGCCGATGGGAGACCCAGTACTTC. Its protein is CASSLLSRWETQYF.

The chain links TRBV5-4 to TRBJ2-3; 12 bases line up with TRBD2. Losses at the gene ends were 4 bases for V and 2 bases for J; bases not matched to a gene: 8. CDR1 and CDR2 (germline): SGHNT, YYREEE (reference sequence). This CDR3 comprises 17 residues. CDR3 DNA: TGTGCCAGCAGCCGTATTACTAGCGGGAGGAACACAGATACGCAGTATTTT. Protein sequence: CASSRITSGRNTDTQYF.

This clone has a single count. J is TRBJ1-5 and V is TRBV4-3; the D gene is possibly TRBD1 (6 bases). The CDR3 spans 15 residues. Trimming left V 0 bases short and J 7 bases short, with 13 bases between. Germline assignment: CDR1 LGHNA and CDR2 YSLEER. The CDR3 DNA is TGCGCCAGCAGCCAAGATTGGGGGAGGGGGCAGCCCCAGCATTTT. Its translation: CASSQDWGRGQPQHF.

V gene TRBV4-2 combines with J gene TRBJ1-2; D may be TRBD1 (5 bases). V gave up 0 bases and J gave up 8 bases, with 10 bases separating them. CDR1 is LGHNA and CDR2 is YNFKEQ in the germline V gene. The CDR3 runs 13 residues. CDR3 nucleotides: TGTGCCAGCAGCCAAGATCGGACATTAGGCTACACCTTC. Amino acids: CASSQDRTLGYTF.

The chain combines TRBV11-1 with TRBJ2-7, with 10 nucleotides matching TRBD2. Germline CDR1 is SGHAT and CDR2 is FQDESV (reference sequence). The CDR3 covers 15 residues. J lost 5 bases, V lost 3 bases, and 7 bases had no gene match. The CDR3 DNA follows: TGTGCCAGCAGCTTCTCTGGAGGGACTAGCGACGAGCAGTACTTC. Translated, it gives CASSFSGGTSDEQYF.

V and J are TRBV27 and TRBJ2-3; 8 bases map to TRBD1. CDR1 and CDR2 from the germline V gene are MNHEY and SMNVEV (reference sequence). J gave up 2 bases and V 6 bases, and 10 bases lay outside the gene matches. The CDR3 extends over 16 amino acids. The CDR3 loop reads CASSEYRGVSTDTQYF. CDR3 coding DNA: TGTGCCAGCAGCGAATACAGGGGGGTGTCCACAGATACGCAGTATTTT.

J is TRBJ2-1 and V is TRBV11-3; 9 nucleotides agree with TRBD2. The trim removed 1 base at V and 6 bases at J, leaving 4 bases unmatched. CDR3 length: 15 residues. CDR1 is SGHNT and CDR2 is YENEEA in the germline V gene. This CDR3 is CASSLALAGRNEQFF. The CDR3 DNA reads TGTGCCAGCAGCTTAGCCCTAGCGGGACGCAATGAGCAGTTCTTC. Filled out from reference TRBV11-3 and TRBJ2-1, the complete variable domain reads EAGVVQSPRYKIIEKKQPVAFWCNPISGHNTLYWYLQNLGQGPELLIRYENEEAVDDSQLPKDRFSAERLKGVDSTLKIQPAELGDSAVYLCASSLALAGRNEQFFGPGTRLTVL.

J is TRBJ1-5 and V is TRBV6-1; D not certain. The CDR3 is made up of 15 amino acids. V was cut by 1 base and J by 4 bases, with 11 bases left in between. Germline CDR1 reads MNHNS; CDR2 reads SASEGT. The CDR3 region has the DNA TGTGCCAGCAGTGAAGGCCGCTACGGGAATCAGCCCCAGCATTTT. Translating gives CASSEGRYGNQPQHF.

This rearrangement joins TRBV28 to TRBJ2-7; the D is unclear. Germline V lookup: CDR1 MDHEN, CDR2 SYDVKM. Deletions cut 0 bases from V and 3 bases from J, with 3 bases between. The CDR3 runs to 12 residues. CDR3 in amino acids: CASSLWVYEQYF. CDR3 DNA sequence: TGTGCCAGCAGTTTATGGGTCTACGAGCAGTACTTC.